The 32 T cell receptor beta chains listed next were all sequenced from one sample in a study of shared clonotypes between healthy human individuals. The repertoire was sequenced with immunoSEQ multiplex PCR; TCRdb's copy has only in-frame clones and lacks some. The table has hundreds of thousands of clones, around 96% seen once. Naive CD8 cells comprised CD45RO-negative, CCR7-positively selected cells, excluding terminally differentiated effector memory CD45RA+ cells. Sample: naive CD8+ T cells sorted from blood. The origin of the receptors is a woman aged 25 to 39 in good health.

The rearrangement joins TRBV9 to TRBJ1-2; possible D gene TRBD1, 6 bases. Germline V gene data show CDR1 as SGDLS and CDR2 as YYNGEE. V was clipped by 3 bases and J by 4 bases, with 19 bases between them. The CDR3 sequence is 16 residues long. The CDR3 sequence: CASSAREGGPGYGYTF. The DNA of the CDR3 is TGTGCCAGCAGCGCCAGGGAGGGGGGGCCTGGCTATGGCTACACCTTC.

The chain carries TRBV2 and TRBJ2-3; D possibly corresponds to TRBD2 (5 bases). V dropped 4 bases and J dropped 2 bases, with 22 bases sitting between them. The CDR3 covers 18 residues. The V gene's germline CDR1 is SNHLY and CDR2 FYNNEI. The CDR3 DNA sequence: TGTGCCAGCAGTGGAGTCCTGCTGGCGGGTTCCCACACAGATACGCAGTATTTT. It encodes CASSGVLLAGSHTDTQYF.

This clone occurred once. The chain combines TRBV7-6 with TRBJ2-5, with D unresolved. Germline CDR1 is SGHVS and CDR2 is FNYEAQ. This CDR3 has 12 residues. Between the trimmed V and J ends, which lost 3 bases and 11 bases, there was a span of 13 bases. CDR3 residues: CASSLDGSEQYF. The CDR3 DNA sequence: TGTGCCAGCAGCTTGGACGGCTCGGAGCAGTACTTC.

The chain uses TRBV15 and TRBJ2-1, with a possible D match to TRBD1 (6 bases). Germline CDR1 reads LNHNV; CDR2 reads YYDKDF (reference sequence). The CDR3 consists of 14 residues. The germline V and J ends were trimmed by 2 bases and 8 bases, with 13 bases remaining between them. CDR3 in DNA: TGTGCCACCAGCAGAACCCCAGGGGATCATGAGCAGTTCTTC. It is translated as CATSRTPGDHEQFF. The full variable domain, with the rest looked up from reference TRBV15 and TRBJ2-1, is DAMVIQNPRYQVTQFGKPVTLSCSQTLNHNVMYWYQQKSSQAPKLLFHYYDKDFNNEADTPDNFQSRRPNTSFCFLDIRSPGLGDTAMYLCATSRTPGDHEQFFGPGTRLTVL.

The chain has TRBV2 and TRBJ2-7, with a possible D match to TRBD2 (5 bases). V was shortened by 3 bases and J by 0 bases, with 12 bases between the two germline ends. The CDR3 contains 15 residues. Germline values: CDR1 SNHLY, CDR2 FYNNEI. The CDR3 loop reads CASSDLAEHSYEQYF. In DNA form, the CDR3 reads TGTGCCAGCAGTGACCTAGCCGAGCACTCCTACGAGCAGTACTTC. Combining the CDR3 with reference TRBV2 and TRBJ2-7 gives the whole variable domain EPEVTQTPSHQVTQMGQEVILRCVPISNHLYFYWYRQILGQKVEFLVSFYNNEISEKSEIFDDQFSVERPDGSNFTLKIRSTKLEDSAMYFCASSDLAEHSYEQYFGPGTRLTVT.

About this clone itself: The sample has other DNA sequences that encode this CDR3 too. This rearrangement joins TRBV2 to TRBJ2-1, with 12 bases matching TRBD2. Germline CDR1 reads SNHLY; CDR2 reads FYNNEI. The CDR3 is made up of 15 amino acids. The V gene end was trimmed by 6 bases and the J gene end by 4 bases; junction bases not matched to a gene: 4. The CDR3 DNA follows: TGTGCCAGCAGAGCCGGGACTAGCGGGTACAATGAGCAGTTCTTC. Translating it yields CASRAGTSGYNEQFF.

The gene calls are TRBV13 and TRBJ2-7, with 10 nucleotides matching TRBD2. J lost 4 bases, V lost 4 bases, and 7 bases had no gene match. This CDR3 comprises 15 residues. Germline assignment: CDR1 PRHDT and CDR2 FYEKMQ (reference sequence). CDR3 in DNA: TGTGCCAGCAGCTCGCGGACTAGCGGATTATACGAGCAGTACTTC. It specifies CASSSRTSGLYEQYF.

The chain is built from TRBV4-2 and TRBJ2-1, with unresolved D. Germline V gene data show CDR1 as LGHNA and CDR2 as YNFKEQ. V lost 0 bases and J 9 bases, leaving 15 bases between the germline ends. This CDR3 has 15 amino acids. CDR3 coding DNA: TGTGCCAGCAGCCAAGATAGTAACCCGGGTCGTGAGCAGTTCTTC. Protein product: CASSQDSNPGREQFF.

The rearrangement uses TRBV7-2 and TRBJ2-5; 9 nucleotides agree with TRBD1. J lost 5 bases, V lost 4 bases, and 8 bases had no gene match. The CDR3 covers 15 residues. Germline V gene sequence: CDR1 SGHTA, CDR2 FQGNSA. The CDR3 protein is CASSSRDREVETQYF. CDR3 bases: TGTGCCAGCAGCTCCCGGGACAGGGAAGTTGAGACCCAGTACTTC.

The chain carries TRBV9 and TRBJ1-1, with D unclear. V lost 0 bases, J lost 7 bases, and 10 bases lay in between. Germline V gene sequence: CDR1 SGDLS, CDR2 YYNGEE. CDR3 length: 13 residues. This chain's CDR3 is CASSVDILGEAFF. In DNA, the CDR3 is TGTGCCAGCAGCGTAGACATCCTCGGTGAAGCTTTCTTT.

The chain joins TRBV28 to TRBJ1-5; D is unresolved. This CDR3 is 12 amino acids long. The germline CDR1 and CDR2 sequences are MDHEN and SYDVKM. V lost 2 bases and J 6 bases, leaving 5 bases between the germline ends. In DNA form, the CDR3 reads TGTGCCAGCAGTTTAGTCGTTCAGCCCCAGCATTTT. It specifies CASSLVVQPQHF.

The V call is TRBV6-6, the J call TRBJ2-7; D remains ambiguous. This CDR3 is built from 14 residues. V was pared by 7 bases and J by 0 bases, with 13 bases between. CDR1 is MNHNY, CDR2 SVGAGI, per germline (reference sequence). CDR3 in amino acids: CASTPDSTSYEQYF. The DNA of the CDR3 is TGTGCCAGCACCCCCGACTCGACCTCCTACGAGCAGTACTTC.

The chain joins TRBV28 to TRBJ1-2, with 10 bases lining up with TRBD1. V was clipped by 11 bases and J by 4 bases; unmatched bases: 16. Per germline, CDR1 MDHEN and CDR2 SYDVKM. The length of the CDR3 is 16 residues. CDR3: CASQLGTGVWSYGYTF. DNA of the CDR3: TGTGCCTCGCAACTCGGGACAGGGGTCTGGAGCTATGGCTACACCTTC.

The genes are TRBV15 and TRBJ2-5; the match to TRBD2 covers 13 bases. Germline CDR1 LNHNV, CDR2 YYDKDF (reference sequence). The CDR3 length is 15 residues. The ends lost 3 bases at V and 4 bases at J; junction bases unmatched: 2. The CDR3 DNA follows: TGTGCCACCAGCAGCGGACTAGCGGGAGTAGAGACCCAGTACTTC. Its protein is CATSSGLAGVETQYF. The variable domain in full, completed from reference TRBV15 and TRBJ2-5, reads DAMVIQNPRYQVTQFGKPVTLSCSQTLNHNVMYWYQQKSSQAPKLLFHYYDKDFNNEADTPDNFQSRRPNTSFCFLDIRSPGLGDTAMYLCATSSGLAGVETQYFGPGTRLLVL.

The chain recombines TRBV28 with TRBJ1-1; 10 bases match TRBD1. Germline CDR1 MDHEN, CDR2 SYDVKM. The V and J ends lost 6 bases and 3 bases, in that order; junction bases with no gene match: 10. This CDR3 has 16 residues. The CDR3 reads CASSYLRTGGDTEAFF. The CDR3 bases are TGTGCCAGCAGCTATTTGCGGACAGGGGGGGACACTGAAGCTTTCTTT.

V and J are TRBV5-6 and TRBJ1-1, with TRBD1 matching over 9 bases. The length of the CDR3 is 13 residues. Trimming took 2 bases from V and 10 from J; bases not matched to a gene: 6. CDR1 and CDR2 (germline): SGHDT, YYEEEE. CDR3 loop: CASSFWTGVGAFF. The CDR3, as DNA: TGTGCCAGCAGCTTCTGGACAGGGGTCGGAGCTTTCTTT.

The chain uses TRBV5-6 and TRBJ2-7; no clear D gene. Germline CDR1 and CDR2: SGHDT and YYEEEE. This CDR3 region has 14 residues. Between the trimmed V and J ends, which lost 4 bases and 0 bases, there was a span of 11 bases. For the CDR3, the DNA is TGTGCCAGCAGCGGGCCAGGCCGCTCCTACGAGCAGTACTTC. Translating it yields CASSGPGRSYEQYF.

The chain is built from TRBV6-5 and TRBJ2-7; TRBD1 agrees at 7 bases. The CDR3 length is 14 residues. Germline lookup yields CDR1 MNHEY and CDR2 SVGAGI. V lost 5 bases to trimming and J lost 4 bases; unmatched junction nucleotides: 8. The CDR3 region has the DNA TGTGCCAGCAGTCACGGGACAGCTGGATACGAGCAGTACTTC. Its protein is CASSHGTAGYEQYF.

Comments on this clone: Mismatch with germline at one junction end may stem from a read error. This sequence joins TRBV25-1 and TRBJ2-1; 13 nucleotides match TRBD2. The CDR3 spans 16 residues. The germline V gene has CDR1 MGHDK and CDR2 SYGVNS. The DNA for the CDR3 is TGTGCCAGCAGTACTACTAGCGGGAGGGCCTACGATGAGCAGTTCTTC. Residues: CASSTTSGRAYDEQFF.

V usage is TRBV23-1 and J usage is TRBJ1-2; weak D call: TRBD1 (5 bases). TRBV23-1 is reported as an ORF; its role is uncertain. The V end was cut by 0 bases, the J end by 1 base, with 12 bases between. The CDR3 runs 16 residues. The CDR3 nucleotides are TGCGCCAGCAGTCAATCGAACAGGCCAAATAACTATGGCTACACCTTC. This translates into CASSQSNRPNNYGYTF.

The chain is built from TRBV13 and TRBJ2-1; 9 bases line up with TRBD2. The germline CDR1 and CDR2 sequences are PRHDT and FYEKMQ (reference sequence). With 3 bases clipped from V and 9 bases from J, the junction kept 9 bases outside the gene matches. This CDR3 is 15 amino acids long. The CDR3 sequence is CASSLVSGRRGEQFF. The DNA of the CDR3 is TGTGCCAGCAGCTTGGTTAGCGGGAGAAGAGGTGAGCAGTTCTTC.

The chain couples TRBV28 to TRBJ1-2; possibly TRBD1 for D (5 bases). The CDR3 covers 16 residues. The germline V and J ends were trimmed by 5 bases and 1 base, with 17 bases remaining between them. The germline V gene encodes CDR1 MDHEN and CDR2 SYDVKM. The CDR3, as DNA: TGTGCCAGCAGTGCCGGGACCGCCGAAGATAACTATGGCTACACCTTC. It codes for CASSAGTAEDNYGYTF.

The chain couples TRBV19 to TRBJ1-1, with a tentative D call TRBD1 (5 bases). V dropped 7 bases and J dropped 4 bases, with 13 bases sitting between them. Looked up from germline, CDR1 is LNHDA and CDR2 is SQIVND (reference sequence). This CDR3 has 13 amino acids. CDR3 nucleotide sequence: TGTGCCAGTACTGGTCAGGGTGGCACTGAAGCTTTCTTT. Its protein is CASTGQGGTEAFF. The whole variable domain, filled in from reference TRBV19 and TRBJ1-1, reads DGGITQSPKYLFRKEGQNVTLSCEQNLNHDAMYWYRQDPGQGLRLIYYSQIVNDFQKGDIAEGYSVSREKKESFPLTVTSAQKNPTAFYLCASTGQGGTEAFFGQGTRLTVV.

The chain employs TRBV13 and TRBJ2-1; 7 positions agree with TRBD2. Germline CDR1 PRHDT, CDR2 FYEKMQ (reference sequence). V shed 4 bases, J shed 3 bases, and the junction held 6 bases outside the gene matches. The CDR3 has 15 amino acids. DNA of the CDR3: TGTGCCAGCAGCTCCGGGGGGAGGGACTACAATGAGCAGTTCTTC. Protein sequence: CASSSGGRDYNEQFF.

The V call is TRBV9, the J call TRBJ1-1; 7 bases are a match to TRBD1. The V gene's germline CDR1 is SGDLS and CDR2 YYNGEE. This CDR3 comprises 15 residues. The V segment lost 4 bases and the J segment 2 bases; nucleotides outside the gene matches: 8. The CDR3 is CASSPLQGGNTEAFF. CDR3 nucleotides: TGTGCCAGCAGCCCCCTCCAGGGGGGCAACACTGAAGCTTTCTTT.

The chain employs TRBV10-1 and TRBJ2-3; the D gene is possibly TRBD2 (5 bases). Germline lookup yields CDR1 WNHNN and CDR2 SYGVQD (reference sequence). The V and J ends lost 8 bases and 1 base respectively, with 16 bases between them. The length of the CDR3 is 15 residues. The CDR3 is CASANGGDGTDTQYF. CDR3 bases: TGCGCCAGCGCCAACGGAGGAGATGGCACAGATACGCAGTATTTT.

The rearrangement joins TRBV4-1 to TRBJ2-7, with D possibly being TRBD1 or TRBD2 (6 bases each). V lost 0 bases, J lost 4 bases, and 13 bases lay in between. The CDR3 sequence is 15 residues long. Per the germline V gene, CDR1 is MGHRA and CDR2 is YSYEKL. This chain's CDR3 is CASSQDRGLGYEQYF. The CDR3 DNA reads as TGCGCCAGCAGCCAAGATCGGGGGCTAGGGTACGAGCAGTACTTC.

This rearrangement joins TRBV7-8 to TRBJ2-5; 11 bases fit TRBD2. V trimming: 3 bases; J trimming: 2 bases; junction bases outside the gene matches: 5. This CDR3 comprises 16 residues. Looked up from germline, CDR1 is SGHVS and CDR2 is FQNEAQ. The CDR3 sequence: CASSFRLAGLQETQYF. The CDR3 DNA is TGTGCCAGCAGCTTTCGACTAGCGGGATTACAAGAGACCCAGTACTTC.

This clone was seen a few times. The chain is built from TRBV4-1 and TRBJ1-5; 7 bases match TRBD1. Germline CDR1 is MGHRA and CDR2 is YSYEKL. The CDR3 has 16 amino acids. V dropped 4 bases and J dropped 7; count of bases not matched to a gene: 13. The CDR3 sequence is CASSPSEAQGIQPQHF. DNA for the CDR3: TGCGCCAGCAGCCCTTCCGAGGCACAGGGGATCCAGCCCCAGCATTTT.

To note about this clone: Other DNA sequences in the sample encode the same CDR3. The rearrangement uses TRBV7-2 and TRBJ2-1; 9 bases match TRBD2. The CDR3 is 14 amino acids. With V trimmed by 1 base and J by 7 bases, 2 bases remained unmatched. Per germline, CDR1 SGHTA and CDR2 FQGNSA. The CDR3 region is CASSLGLAGNEQFF. The CDR3 DNA sequence: TGTGCCAGCAGCTTAGGGCTAGCGGGGAATGAGCAGTTCTTC.

The genes are TRBV28 and TRBJ2-1; tentative D call: TRBD1 (5 bases). V was pared by 3 bases and J by 2 bases, with 11 bases between. This CDR3 has 15 amino acids. CDR1 is MDHEN, CDR2 SYDVKM, per germline. The CDR3 DNA sequence: TGTGCCAGCAGTTTTGAACAGGCGCCCTACAATGAGCAGTTCTTC. Protein sequence: CASSFEQAPYNEQFF.

For the CDR3, the DNA is TGTGCCAGCTCACCACGCCCGGGGCTGGAAAACATTCAGTACTTC. Translation: CASSPRPGLENIQYF. The rearrangement joins TRBV18 to TRBJ2-4; D is perhaps TRBD1 or TRBD2 (5 bases each). Germline CDR1 is KGHSH and CDR2 is LQKENI. The CDR3 extends over 15 amino acids. Trimming stripped 1 base from V and 5 bases from J, with 12 bases between. Full variable domain (remainder filled in from reference TRBV18 and TRBJ2-4): NAGVMQNPRHLVRRRGQEARLRCSPMKGHSHVYWYRQLPEEGLKFMVYLQKENIIDESGMPKERFSAEFPKEGPSILRIQQVVRGDSAAYFCASSPRPGLENIQYFGAGTRLSVL.